The clone carrying this T cell receptor (beta chain) was observed once. This sample includes further DNA sequences coding for the same CDR3. Measured with immunoSEQ multiplex PCR; TCRdb has only the in-frame clones, and not every one. Altogether about 130,000 clones are present, around four fifths being singletons, with the ten largest covering over 9.5%. This specimen comes from a study of blood T cell repertoires in COVID-19. Overall study context: PBMCs, B-cell-depleted T cells, or T cells provided the cDNA or gDNA that made up the material.

The clonotype was recovered from a man between 60 and 70 years old who had recovered from COVID-19. What was sequenced was peripheral blood.

In nucleotides, the CDR3 is TGTGCCAGCAGCCTTCTAGCGGGAAGCACAGATACGCAGTATTTT. Amino acid sequence: CASSLLAGSTDTQYF. The chain joins TRBV5-6 to TRBJ2-3; TRBD2 matches 9 bases. This CDR3 spans 15 amino acids. Trimming cost V 4 bases and J 0 bases; bases outside gene matches: 3. Germline CDR1 reads SGHDT; CDR2 reads YYEEEE.